The source of this T cell receptor beta chain is a study of cytomegalovirus exposure and HLA in healthy donors. PCR amplification relied on 60 Vbeta primers (plus 13 Jbeta primers). Sequencing used immunoSEQ multiplex PCR; TCRdb keeps in-frame clones, though not all of them. The sample lists roughly 110,000 clones, around 82% seen once, with 1.6% in the top ten. The CDR3 contains 15 residues. V lost 5 bases and J lost 1, with 9 bases in between. Germline V gene sequence: CDR1 WSHSY, CDR2 SAAADI. V is TRBV10-2 and J is TRBJ2-6; D is unresolved. Sequencing was performed on PBMCs. This TCR was recovered from a man aged 50 to 59 in good health and CMV-seronegative. CDR3: CASSRSSSGANVLTF. DNA for the CDR3: TGCGCCAGCAGTCGCAGTTCATCTGGGGCCAACGTCCTGACTTTC.